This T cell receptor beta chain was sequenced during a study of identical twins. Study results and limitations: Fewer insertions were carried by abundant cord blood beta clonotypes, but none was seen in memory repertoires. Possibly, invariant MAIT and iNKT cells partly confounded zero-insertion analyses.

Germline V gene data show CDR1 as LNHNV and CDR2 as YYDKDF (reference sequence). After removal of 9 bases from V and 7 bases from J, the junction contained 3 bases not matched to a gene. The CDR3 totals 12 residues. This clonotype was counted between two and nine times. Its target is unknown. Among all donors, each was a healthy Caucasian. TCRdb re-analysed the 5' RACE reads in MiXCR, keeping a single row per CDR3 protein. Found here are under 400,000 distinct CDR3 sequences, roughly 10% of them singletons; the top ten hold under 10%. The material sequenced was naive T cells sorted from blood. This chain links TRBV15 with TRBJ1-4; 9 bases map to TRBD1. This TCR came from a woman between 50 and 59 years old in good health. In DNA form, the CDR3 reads TGTGCCACGACAGGGGGGGGTGAAAAACTGTTTTTT. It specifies CATTGGGEKLFF.